A single sample gave rise to the 16 T cell receptor beta chains below, sequenced in a study of healthy donors' naive CD4 and CD8 T cells. Starting from 450 to 550 ng of total RNA, TCR libraries were made with linear amplification. Using its own MiXCR run on the reads, TCRdb lists one record per CDR3 protein. The sample carries about 180,000 distinct CDR3 sequences, 65% to 80% recorded once. Sequencing was performed on naive CD4+ and CD8+ T cells sorted from blood, pooled from several donors. All receptors come from a pool of human donors in good health; the sample pools cells from several healthy donors.

The chain couples TRBV29-1 to TRBJ1-1; D perhaps matches TRBD1 (5 bases). Germline V CDR1 and CDR2: SQVTM, ANQGSEA. The V end was cut by 4 bases, the J end by 2 bases, with 14 bases between. The CDR3 extends over 14 amino acids. The CDR3 sequence: CSVVPRQFNTEAFF. CDR3 bases: TGCAGCGTTGTACCAAGACAGTTCAACACTGAAGCTTTCTTT.

The rearrangement uses TRBV11-1 and TRBJ2-1; the D gene is possibly TRBD2 (5 bases). Germline CDR1 reads SGHAT; CDR2 reads FQDESV (reference sequence). The CDR3 runs 15 residues. The germline V and J ends were trimmed by 2 bases and 4 bases, with 12 bases remaining between them. In DNA form, the CDR3 reads TGTGCCAGCAGCTTAAGGTCAGAGGGTTACAATGAGCAGTTCTTC. The encoded protein is CASSLRSEGYNEQFF. The variable domain in full, with the rest retrieved from reference TRBV11-1 and TRBJ2-1, is EAEVAQSPRYKITEKSQAVAFWCDPISGHATLYWYRQILGQGPELLVQFQDESVVDDSQLPKDRFSAERLKGVDSTLKIQPAELGDSAMYLCASSLRSEGYNEQFFGPGTRLTVL.

This chain joins TRBV27 and TRBJ2-1; no reliable D call. Deletions cut 4 bases from V and 10 bases from J, with 11 bases between. The CDR3 spans 12 residues. CDR1 is MNHEY, CDR2 SMNVEV, per germline (reference sequence). The CDR3 reads CASSSPGREQFF. DNA for the CDR3: TGTGCCAGCAGTTCCCCGGGCAGGGAGCAGTTCTTC.

The chain couples TRBV19 to TRBJ2-2; possibly TRBD2 for D (5 bases). The CDR3 consists of 15 residues. V shed 1 base and J shed 8 bases, with 14 bases lying between them. In germline, CDR1 is LNHDA, CDR2 SQIVND (reference sequence). The CDR3 DNA follows: TGTGCCAGTAGTATAGTGGACTCCGGTTCTGGGGAGCTGTTTTTT. It encodes CASSIVDSGSGELFF.

The gene calls are TRBV11-2 and TRBJ2-1, with a tentative D call TRBD2 (5 bases). The CDR3 contains 17 residues. V was shortened by 5 bases and J by 0 bases, with 17 bases between the two germline ends. Germline CDR1 is SGHAT and CDR2 is FQNNGV. The CDR3 region is CASSVRPRGSSYNEQFF. The CDR3 nucleotides read TGTGCCAGCAGCGTCCGCCCACGCGGGTCCTCCTACAATGAGCAGTTCTTC.

The V gene is TRBV27, the J gene TRBJ2-1; D not certain. This CDR3 has 13 amino acids. Trimming removed 3 bases from V and 6 bases from J, with 9 bases in between. The V gene's germline CDR1 is MNHEY and CDR2 SMNVEV (reference sequence). For the CDR3, the DNA is TGTGCCAGCAGTTTCAGTGGGTCCAATGAGCAGTTCTTC. Protein sequence: CASSFSGSNEQFF.

The chain joins TRBV27 to TRBJ2-7; 8 nucleotides agree with TRBD2. J gave up 6 bases and V 0 bases, and 16 bases lay outside the gene matches. Germline CDR1 reads MNHEY; CDR2 reads SMNVEV (reference sequence). The CDR3 is 18 residues long. CDR3 nucleotide sequence: TGTGCCAGCAGTTTATCGACGGTAGCGGGATCCCCTTACGGCGAGCAGTACTTC. It codes for CASSLSTVAGSPYGEQYF.

This clonotype was seen only once. The chain carries TRBV27 and TRBJ2-7, with 7 positions matching TRBD1. V lost 10 bases, J lost 3 bases, and 21 bases stayed unmatched. The CDR3 sequence is 17 residues long. Per germline, CDR1 MNHEY and CDR2 SMNVEV (reference sequence). DNA for the CDR3: TGTGCCACCAAGTTTGGCCCCCACGGGACAGCTAGCTACGAGCAGTACTTC. Its protein is CATKFGPHGTASYEQYF.

This chain uses TRBV28 with TRBJ1-2; D gene ambiguous. Looked up from germline, CDR1 is MDHEN and CDR2 is SYDVKM. V lost 1 base to trimming and J lost 4 bases, with 4 bases between them. This CDR3 region has 12 residues. CDR3 nucleotides: TGTGCCAGCAGTTTATCCGTCTATGGCTACACCTTC. It codes for CASSLSVYGYTF.

CDR3 in amino acids: CSAYSGRGGNEQFF. In DNA form, the CDR3 reads TGCAGTGCTTACAGCGGGAGGGGAGGTAATGAGCAGTTCTTC. This chain links TRBV20-1 with TRBJ2-1, with 10 bases identical to TRBD2. The CDR3 has 14 amino acids. Germline V gene lookup returns CDR1 DFQATT and CDR2 SNEGSKA (reference sequence). V shed 5 bases and J 7 bases; nucleotides not matched to a gene: 8.

This clonotype has a single count. V is TRBV6-5 and J is TRBJ1-2, with D possibly being TRBD1 (5 bases). This CDR3 contains 17 residues. Between the trimmed V and J ends, which lost 1 base and 2 bases, there was a span of 17 bases. Germline V CDR1 and CDR2: MNHEY, SVGAGI. In DNA, the CDR3 is TGTGCCAGCAGTTACTTCTATAGCGGGGCGCGAAACTATGGCTACACCTTC. Translation: CASSYFYSGARNYGYTF.

This chain connects TRBV11-1 to TRBJ2-7, with 12 nucleotides matching TRBD2. The CDR3 loop spans 12 amino acids. J was trimmed by 12 bases and V by 6 bases; bases with no gene match: 6. The germline gives CDR1 SGHAT, CDR2 FQDESV (reference sequence). The CDR3 region has the DNA TGTGCCAGCAGTTCTAGCGGGAGGGCCCCGTACGTC. Its translation is CASSSSGRAPYV.

CDR3 sequence: CSVEGALSSYNEQFF. CDR3 nucleotide sequence: TGCAGCGTTGAAGGGGCATTGAGCTCCTACAATGAGCAGTTCTTC. The rearrangement links TRBV29-1 to TRBJ2-1; D call uncertain. Germline assignment: CDR1 SQVTM and CDR2 ANQGSEA. The CDR3 length is 15 residues. Between the trimmed V and J ends, which lost 1 base and 0 bases, there was a span of 10 bases.

The sample holds one count of this clonotype. The genes are TRBV29-1 and TRBJ2-5; 7 nucleotides agree with TRBD1. Trimming took 3 bases from V and 4 from J; bases not matched to a gene: 11. The CDR3 consists of 15 residues. Per the germline V gene, CDR1 is SQVTM and CDR2 is ANQGSEA. The CDR3 coding sequence is TGCAGCGTTGAGGAGGCCAGGGGGTCTAGAGAGACCCAGTACTTC. Its translation is CSVEEARGSRETQYF.

CDR3 nucleotide sequence: TGTGCCAGCAGCCGAGAGTCTAATTCACCCCTCCACTTT. Residues: CASSRESNSPLHF. V gene TRBV5-4 combines with J gene TRBJ1-6; D is undetermined. The germline gives CDR1 SGHNT, CDR2 YYREEE (reference sequence). Trimming cost V 4 bases and J 6 bases, with 8 bases left between them. The CDR3 covers 13 residues.

J is TRBJ1-1 and V is TRBV10-3, with 8 nucleotides matching TRBD1. V lost 1 base and J lost 2; bases outside the gene matches: 3. Germline V gene data show CDR1 as ENHRY and CDR2 as SYGVKD. CDR3 size: 15 residues. The CDR3: CAISEYDRGNTEAFF. The CDR3 DNA is TGTGCCATCAGTGAGTACGACAGGGGAAACACTGAAGCTTTCTTT.